This T cell receptor beta chain was observed in a study of cytomegalovirus exposure and HLA in healthy donors. In the case of this clone: Its antigen is as yet unknown.

Use of 60 Vbeta and 13 Jbeta primers characterized the PCR. Authors' methods: In a later analysis, 70 million to 80 million unique TCR beta chains included roughly 11 million shared by two or more donors. Repertoires were generated with immunoSEQ multiplex PCR, while TCRdb's copy carries only in-frame clones and drops some. For V, J and clone size, that table is used; D and trimming come from the DNA. The repertoire has 95,000 to 100,000 clones, approximately 9% of them found once; the top ten carry 5.1%. Points from the study as a whole: Researchers reportedly found TCR beta sequences accurately predicted most subjects' HLA-A and HLA-B alleles. Sequencing likely caused a cluster of highly shared sequence variants.

This CDR3 contains 17 residues. V lost 3 bases, J lost 5 bases, and 11 bases stayed unmatched. The germline gives CDR1 LNHDA, CDR2 SQIVND (reference sequence). Sequenced material: PBMCs. The clonotype originates from a middle-aged man in good health and CMV-seropositive. V is TRBV19 and J is TRBJ2-2; 8 bases are shared with TRBD2. Written as DNA, the CDR3 is TGTGCCAGTAGTATGAACCCGGGACTAGAAAAGACCGGGGAGCTGTTTTTT. Its protein product is CASSMNPGLEKTGELFF.